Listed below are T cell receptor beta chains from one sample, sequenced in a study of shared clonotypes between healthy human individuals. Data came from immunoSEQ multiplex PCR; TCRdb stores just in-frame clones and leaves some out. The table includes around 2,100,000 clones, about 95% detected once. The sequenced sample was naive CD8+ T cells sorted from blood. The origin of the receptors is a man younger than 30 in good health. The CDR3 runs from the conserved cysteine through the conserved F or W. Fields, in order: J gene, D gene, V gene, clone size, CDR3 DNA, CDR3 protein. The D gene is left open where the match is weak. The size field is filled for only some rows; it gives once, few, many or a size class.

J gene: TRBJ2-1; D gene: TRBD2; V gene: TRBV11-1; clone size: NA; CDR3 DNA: TGTGCCAGCAGCTCAGGGCCTAGCGGGGGGCCCTACAATGAGCAGTTCTTC; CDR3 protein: CASSSGPSGGPYNEQFF
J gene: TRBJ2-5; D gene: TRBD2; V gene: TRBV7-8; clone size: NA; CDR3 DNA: TGTGCCAGCAGCGAGCCACTAGCGGGGGCCCTTCAAGAGACCCAGTACTTC; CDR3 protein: CASSEPLAGALQETQYF
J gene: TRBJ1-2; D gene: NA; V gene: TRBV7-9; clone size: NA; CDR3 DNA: TGTGCCAGCAGCTTATCGGCGGCGGGAGGGAACTATGGCTACACCTTC; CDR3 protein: CASSLSAAGGNYGYTF
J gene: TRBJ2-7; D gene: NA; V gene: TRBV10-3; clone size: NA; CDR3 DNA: TGTGCCACCGGGATTGGTCCGGAGCAGTACTTC; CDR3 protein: CATGIGPEQYF
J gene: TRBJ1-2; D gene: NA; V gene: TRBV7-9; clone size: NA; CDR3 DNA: TGTGCCAGCAGCTTGGGGGACTATGGCTACACCTTC; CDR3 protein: CASSLGDYGYTF
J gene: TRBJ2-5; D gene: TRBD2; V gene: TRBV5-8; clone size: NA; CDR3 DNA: TGTGCCAGCAGGTTACCAACCCACGCGGGGGGCGAGGCAGAGACCCAGTACTTC; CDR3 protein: CASRLPTHAGGEAETQYF
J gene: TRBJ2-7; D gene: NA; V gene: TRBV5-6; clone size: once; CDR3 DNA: TGTGCCAGCAGCTTGGAGGGACATCGCTCCTACGAGCAGTACTTC; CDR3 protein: CASSLEGHRSYEQYF
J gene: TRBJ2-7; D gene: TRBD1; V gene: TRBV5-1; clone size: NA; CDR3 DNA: TGCGCCAGCAGAGCCGGGACAGGCCGCGAGCAGTACTTC; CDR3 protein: CASRAGTGREQYF
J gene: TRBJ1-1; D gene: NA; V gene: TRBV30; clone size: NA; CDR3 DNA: TGTGCCTGGAGTATCGCGAACACTGAAGCTTTCTTT; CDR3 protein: CAWSIANTEAFF
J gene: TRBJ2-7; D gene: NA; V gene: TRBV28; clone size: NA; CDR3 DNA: TGTGCCAGCGACCCACGTTCGGGCTCTTGGGAGCAGTACTTC; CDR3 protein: CASDPRSGSWEQYF
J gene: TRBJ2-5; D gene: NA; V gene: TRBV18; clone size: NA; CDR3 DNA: TGTGCCAGCTCACCAAGTTTCGGGACACTCCAAGAGACCCAGTACTTC; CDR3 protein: CASSPSFGTLQETQYF
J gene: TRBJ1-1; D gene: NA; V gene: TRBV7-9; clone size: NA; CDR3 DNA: TGTGCCAGCAGCTCTAACCCAGAAACTGAAGCTTTCTTT; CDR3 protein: CASSSNPETEAFF